This entry features one T cell receptor (beta chain) sequence. The donors gave bone marrow, and they were healthy. These data belong to a study of cytomegalovirus exposure and HLA in healthy donors. It was with 60 Vbeta and 13 Jbeta primers that the PCR ran. Profiled with immunoSEQ multiplex PCR; TCRdb holds only in-frame clones, not every one. The data include some 140,000 clones; the top ten clones carry roughly 1.6%. V was trimmed by 6 bases and J by 5 bases, leaving 13 bases between them. Germline loops: CDR1 MNHEY, CDR2 SVGAGI. The CDR3 extends over 13 amino acids. Input material: PBMCs. The TCR comes from a woman in her thirties or forties in good health and CMV-seronegative. J is TRBJ1-2 and V is TRBV6-5, with D perhaps matching TRBD1 (5 bases). The CDR3 is CASSPAGGYGYTF. For the CDR3, the DNA is TGTGCCAGCAGCCCTGCCGGGGGGTATGGCTACACCTTC.